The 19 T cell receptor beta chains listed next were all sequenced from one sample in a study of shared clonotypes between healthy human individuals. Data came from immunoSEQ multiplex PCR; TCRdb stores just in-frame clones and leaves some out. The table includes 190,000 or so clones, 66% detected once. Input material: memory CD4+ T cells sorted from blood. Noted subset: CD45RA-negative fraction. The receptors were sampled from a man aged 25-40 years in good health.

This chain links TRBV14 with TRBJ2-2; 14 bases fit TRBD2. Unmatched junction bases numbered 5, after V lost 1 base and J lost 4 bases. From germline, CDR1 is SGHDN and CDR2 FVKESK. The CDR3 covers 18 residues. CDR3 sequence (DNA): TGTGCCAGCAGCCAAGTTGGGACTAGCGGGAGTCTCACCGGGGAGCTGTTTTTT. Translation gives CASSQVGTSGSLTGELFF.

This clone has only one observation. For the CDR3, the DNA is TGTGCCAGCAGCTTCCTTAGTATAGCCAAAAACATTCAGTACTTC. This codes for CASSFLSIAKNIQYF. The chain uses TRBV7-9 and TRBJ2-4; D unresolved. V was clipped by 3 bases and J by 0 bases, with 9 bases between them. Germline V gene data show CDR1 as SEHNR and CDR2 as FQNEAQ (reference sequence). CDR3 length: 15 residues.

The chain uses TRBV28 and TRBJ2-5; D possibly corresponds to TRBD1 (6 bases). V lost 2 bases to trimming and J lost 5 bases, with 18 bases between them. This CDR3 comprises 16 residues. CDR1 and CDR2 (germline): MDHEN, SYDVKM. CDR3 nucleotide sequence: TGTGCCAGCAGTTTAAGTGGTGGTTGGGGGCGCGAGACCCAGTACTTC. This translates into CASSLSGGWGRETQYF.

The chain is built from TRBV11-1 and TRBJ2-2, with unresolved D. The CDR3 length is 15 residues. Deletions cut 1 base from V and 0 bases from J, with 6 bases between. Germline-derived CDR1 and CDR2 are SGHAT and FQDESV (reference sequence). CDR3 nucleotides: TGTGCCAGCAGCTTAGTTTTGTCGAACACCGGGGAGCTGTTTTTT. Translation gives CASSLVLSNTGELFF.

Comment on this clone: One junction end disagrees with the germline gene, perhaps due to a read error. The CDR3 DNA follows: TGTGCCAGCAGTCTATGGACAGGGGCAGGGGAAAAACTGTTTTTT. Residues: CASSLWTGAGEKLFF. This chain uses TRBV28 with TRBJ1-4; 9 nucleotides align to TRBD1. Germline V lookup: CDR1 MDHEN, CDR2 SYDVKM. This CDR3 has 15 residues.

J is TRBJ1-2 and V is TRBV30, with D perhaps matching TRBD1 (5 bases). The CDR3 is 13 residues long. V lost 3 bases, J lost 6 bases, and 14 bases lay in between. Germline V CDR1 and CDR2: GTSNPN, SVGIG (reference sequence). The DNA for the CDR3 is TGTGCCTGGAGAAACCAGGGATCACATGGCTACACCTTC. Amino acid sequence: CAWRNQGSHGYTF.

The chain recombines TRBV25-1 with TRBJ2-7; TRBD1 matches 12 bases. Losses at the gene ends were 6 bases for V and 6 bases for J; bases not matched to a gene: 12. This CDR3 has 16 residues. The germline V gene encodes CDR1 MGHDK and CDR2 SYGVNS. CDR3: CASREPGQGAHSEQYF. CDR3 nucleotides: TGTGCCAGCAGGGAGCCGGGACAGGGGGCCCATTCCGAGCAGTACTTC.

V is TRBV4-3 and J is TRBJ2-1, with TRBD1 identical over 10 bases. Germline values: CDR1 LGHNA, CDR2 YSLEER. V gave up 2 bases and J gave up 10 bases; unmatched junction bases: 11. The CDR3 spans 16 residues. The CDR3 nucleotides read TGCGCCAGCAGCCAACATACAACGACAGGGGGCAGGGAGCAGTTCTTC. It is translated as CASSQHTTTGGREQFF.

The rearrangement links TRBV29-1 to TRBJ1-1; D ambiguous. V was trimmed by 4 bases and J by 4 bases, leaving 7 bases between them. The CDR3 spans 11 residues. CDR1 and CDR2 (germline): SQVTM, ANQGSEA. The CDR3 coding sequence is TGCAGCGTTGGGGATTCCACTGAAGCTTTCTTT. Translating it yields CSVGDSTEAFF.

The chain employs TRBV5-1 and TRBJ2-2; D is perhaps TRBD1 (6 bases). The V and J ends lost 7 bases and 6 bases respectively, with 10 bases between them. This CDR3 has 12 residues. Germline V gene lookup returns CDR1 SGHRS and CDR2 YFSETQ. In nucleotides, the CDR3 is TGCGCCAGCTTTGGGGGCGCCGGGGAGCTGTTTTTT. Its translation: CASFGGAGELFF.

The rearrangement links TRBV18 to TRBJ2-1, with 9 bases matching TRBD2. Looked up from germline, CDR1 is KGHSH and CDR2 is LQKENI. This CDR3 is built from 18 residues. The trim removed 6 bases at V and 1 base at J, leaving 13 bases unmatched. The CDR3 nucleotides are TGTGCCAGCTCGCGCGGGGGAATAGCGGGAGATTCCTACAATGAGCAGTTCTTC. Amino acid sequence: CASSRGGIAGDSYNEQFF. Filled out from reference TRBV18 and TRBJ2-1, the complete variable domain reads NAGVMQNPRHLVRRRGQEARLRCSPMKGHSHVYWYRQLPEEGLKFMVYLQKENIIDESGMPKERFSAEFPKEGPSILRIQQVVRGDSAAYFCASSRGGIAGDSYNEQFFGPGTRLTVL.

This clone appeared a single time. CDR3: CASSLGRGRGNTEAFF. The CDR3 DNA reads TGTGCCAGCAGCTTAGGAAGGGGGCGCGGTAACACTGAAGCTTTCTTT. V is TRBV11-3 and J is TRBJ1-1; 7 bases fit TRBD1. V shed 1 base, J shed 2 bases, and the junction held 7 bases outside the gene matches. Germline values: CDR1 SGHNT, CDR2 YENEEA. The CDR3 totals 16 residues.

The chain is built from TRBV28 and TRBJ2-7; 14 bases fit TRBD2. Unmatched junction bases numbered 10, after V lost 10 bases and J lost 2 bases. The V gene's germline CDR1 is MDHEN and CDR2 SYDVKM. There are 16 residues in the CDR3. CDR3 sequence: CATKPGTSGSTYEQYF. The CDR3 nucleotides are TGTGCCACCAAACCCGGGACTAGCGGGAGCACCTACGAGCAGTACTTC.

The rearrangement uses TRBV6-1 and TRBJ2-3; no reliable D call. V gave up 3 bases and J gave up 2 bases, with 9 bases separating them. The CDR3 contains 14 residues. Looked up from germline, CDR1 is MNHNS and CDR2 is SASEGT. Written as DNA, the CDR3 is TGTGCCAGCAGTGATTGGCGGCCCACAGATACGCAGTATTTT. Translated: CASSDWRPTDTQYF.

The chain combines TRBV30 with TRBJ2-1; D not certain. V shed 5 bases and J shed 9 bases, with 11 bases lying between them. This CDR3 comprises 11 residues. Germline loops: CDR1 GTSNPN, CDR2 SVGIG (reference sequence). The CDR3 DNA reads TGTGCCTGGGGCGCTACGGGTGAGCAGTTCTTC. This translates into CAWGATGEQFF.

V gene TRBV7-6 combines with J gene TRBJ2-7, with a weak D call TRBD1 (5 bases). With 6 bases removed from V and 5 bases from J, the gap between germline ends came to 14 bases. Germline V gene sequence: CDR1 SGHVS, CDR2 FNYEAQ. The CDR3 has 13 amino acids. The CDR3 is CASSQNQGNEQYF. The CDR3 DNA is TGTGCCAGCAGTCAGAACCAGGGAAACGAGCAGTACTTC. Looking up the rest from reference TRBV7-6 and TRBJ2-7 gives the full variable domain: GAGVSQSPRYKVTKRGQDVALRCDPISGHVSLYWYRQALGQGPEFLTYFNYEAQQDKSGLPNDRFSAERPEGSISTLTIQRTEQRDSAMYRCASSQNQGNEQYFGPGTRLTVT.

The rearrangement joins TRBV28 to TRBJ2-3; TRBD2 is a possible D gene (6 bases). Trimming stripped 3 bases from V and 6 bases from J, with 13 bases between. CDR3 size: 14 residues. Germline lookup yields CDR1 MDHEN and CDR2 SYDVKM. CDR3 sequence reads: CASSLGTARDTQYF. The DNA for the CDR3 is TGTGCCAGCAGTTTGGGGACTGCTAGGGATACGCAGTATTTT.

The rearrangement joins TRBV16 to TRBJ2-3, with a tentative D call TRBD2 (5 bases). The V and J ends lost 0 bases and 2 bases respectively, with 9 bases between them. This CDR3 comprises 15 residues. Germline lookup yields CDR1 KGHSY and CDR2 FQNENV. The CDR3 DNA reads TGTGCCAGCAGCCAATCCCACGGGATCACAGATACGCAGTATTTT. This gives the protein CASSQSHGITDTQYF. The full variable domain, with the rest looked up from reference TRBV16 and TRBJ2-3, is GEEVAQTPKHLVRGEGQKAKLYCAPIKGHSYVFWYQQVLKNEFKFLISFQNENVFDETGMPKERFSAKCLPNSPCSLEIQATKLEDSAVYFCASSQSHGITDTQYFGPGTRLTVL.

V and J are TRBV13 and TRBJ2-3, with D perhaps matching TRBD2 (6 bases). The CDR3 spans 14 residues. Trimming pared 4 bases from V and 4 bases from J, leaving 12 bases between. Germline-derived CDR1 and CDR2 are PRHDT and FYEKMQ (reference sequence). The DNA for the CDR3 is TGTGCCAGCAGCTCCTCTAGCGAAGCAGATACGCAGTATTTT. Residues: CASSSSSEADTQYF.